The present T cell receptor (beta chain) was sequenced within a study of graft-versus-host responses after intestinal transplantation. Turning to the study itself: Transplants were multivisceral, liver-intestinal, or isolated intestinal. Among the recipients, all got anti-thymocyte globulin induction and then tacrolimus and steroids for two to four years. Overall study results and limits: Recipient marrow contained GvH clones, some of which appeared first in ileum or blood. Subjects displaying graft-donor T cell macrochimerism possessed elevated graft-versus-host to host-versus-graft clonal ratios inside allografts.

Germline V lookup: CDR1 MDHEN, CDR2 SYDVKM. Trimming at V came to 7 bases and at J to 6 bases, leaving 9 bases not matched to a gene. The CDR3 totals 14 residues. TCRdb's copy holds only in-frame clones and misses some; the assay was immunoSEQ multiplex PCR. The sample consists of around 38,000 clones, under 85% of them appearing once. Of note for this clone: Its antigen remains unidentified.

The sequence was obtained from a human patient who received an intestinal transplant, so some T cells may come from the graft donor. This rearrangement joins TRBV28 to TRBJ2-1; TRBD1 agrees at 7 bases. Sequenced material: PBMCs, taken approximately 1,000 days after transplant. The CDR3 sequence is CASTSDRVSNEQFF. CDR3 in DNA: TGTGCCAGCACAAGTGACAGGGTTAGCAATGAGCAGTTCTTC.